Many counts were recorded for the clone carrying this TCR beta chain. Antigen unknown. This record comes from a study of T cells in Graves' hyperthyroidism and ophthalmopathy. The CDR3 is 15 amino acids. With 6 bases clipped from V and 6 bases from J, the junction kept 8 bases outside the gene matches. Germline CDR1 SGHAT, CDR2 FQNNGV. Amplified TCR beta CDR3 regions derived from RNA transcripts. First-round RT-PCR targeting the TCR CDR3 was performed with the HTBI primer set. From the multiplex PCR reads, TCRdb called clonotypes with MiXCR, one entry per CDR3 protein. The sample gives under 750,000 distinct CDR3 sequences, 15% to 20% of which show up once; over 15% is in the top ten. General observations from the study: Blood also showed most of the thyroid clonotypes that were expanded above 0.001.

Patients were aged 18 to 65, had disease duration under 2 months, and had newly diagnosed hyperthyroidism. Patients with uncontrolled infections, other autoimmune diseases, pregnancy or lactation were excluded. Every diagnosis used clinical symptoms, serum thyroxine and TRAb, thyroid ultrasound and orbital computed tomography. The receptor was isolated from a woman aged 45-59 years with Graves' hyperthyroidism that later progressed to Graves' ophthalmopathy. The sample consisted of blood. J is TRBJ1-4 and V is TRBV11-2; 9 bases line up with TRBD1. CDR3 in amino acids: CASSMGQGGDEKLFF. CDR3 sequence (DNA): TGTGCCAGCAGTATGGGACAGGGCGGAGATGAAAAACTGTTTTTT.